This record concerns one T cell receptor beta chain sequence. This clone was observed once. Its cognate antigen has yet to be identified. No clone much larger than this one lies a single base away; base qualities are absent. The data were taken from a study of T cell changes during pregnancy in multiple sclerosis (dated by TCRdb to about 2019). Regarding the complete study: The study examined how the T cell repertoire changed over the course of pregnancy in women with multiple sclerosis.

The library was made by the immunoSEQ multiplex PCR assay. Imported from immuneACCESS, the table was reduced by TCRdb to in-frame sequences with V and J called. These copies leave out some clones; in studies compared against another copy, an unresolved V gene accounts for under half, and the cause of the remainder is not known. The sample table records about 55,000 clones; 90% to 95% of these occur just once. Roughly 2.4% of the sample goes to the ten largest clones. The CDR3 goes from the cysteine to the phenylalanine over 18 residues. Solely the CDR3 DNA is kept, with 54 bases framed from the first base. Unmatched junction bases come to 10, with V trimmed by 1 base and J by 5 bases. For CDR1 and CDR2, the germline V gene (reference sequence) lists LNHDA and SQIVND.

The sample was CD8+ T cells from peripheral blood mononuclear cells, taken after pregnancy. The sequence was collected from a female donor with multiple sclerosis, enrolled in a pregnancy study. The chain uses TRBV19 and TRBJ2-2; the central 10 bases match TRBD1. DNA sequence: TGTGCCAGTAGTATAGTAGGGTACGGGACAGGGGAGACCGGGGAGCTGTTTTTT. It specifies CASSIVGYGTGETGELFF.